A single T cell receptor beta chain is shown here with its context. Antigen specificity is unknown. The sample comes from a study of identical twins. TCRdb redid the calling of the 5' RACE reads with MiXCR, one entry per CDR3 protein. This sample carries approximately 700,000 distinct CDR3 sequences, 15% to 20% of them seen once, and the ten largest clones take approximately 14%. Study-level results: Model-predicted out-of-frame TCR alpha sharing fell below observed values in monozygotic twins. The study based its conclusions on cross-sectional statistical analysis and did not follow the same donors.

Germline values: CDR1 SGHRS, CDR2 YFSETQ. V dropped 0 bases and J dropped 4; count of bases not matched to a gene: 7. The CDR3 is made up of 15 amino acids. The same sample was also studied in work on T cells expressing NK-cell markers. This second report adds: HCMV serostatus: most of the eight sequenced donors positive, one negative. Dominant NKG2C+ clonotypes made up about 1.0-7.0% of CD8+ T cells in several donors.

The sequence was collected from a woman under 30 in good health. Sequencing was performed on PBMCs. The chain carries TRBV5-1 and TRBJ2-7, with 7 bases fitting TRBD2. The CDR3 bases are TGCGCCAGCAGCTTGGGCGGGGGTCTCTTTTACGAGCAGTACTTC. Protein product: CASSLGGGLFYEQYF.